The 4 T cell receptor beta chains listed next were all sequenced from one sample in a study of cytomegalovirus exposure and HLA in healthy donors. It was with 60 Vbeta and 13 Jbeta primers that the PCR ran. Some clones are missing from TCRdb's copy, which holds only in-frame ones; the method was immunoSEQ multiplex PCR. The ten top clones account for 3.8%, within a sample of 55,000 to 85,000 clones. Sequenced material: PBMCs. The source of these receptors is a female donor in good health and CMV-seropositive.

The chain has TRBV18 and TRBJ2-3; 7 nucleotides agree with TRBD1. Germline V gives CDR1 KGHSH, CDR2 LQKENI. V shed 1 base and J 1 base; nucleotides not matched to a gene: 2. The CDR3 is 15 residues long. DNA for the CDR3: TGTGCCAGCTCACCACTAGGGACAGGCACAGATACGCAGTATTTT. It translates to CASSPLGTGTDTQYF.

The CDR3 protein is CASSLSGGIWKQYF. For the CDR3, the DNA is TGTGCCAGCAGTTTGTCGGGGGGTATATGGAAGCAGTACTTC. The chain recombines TRBV28 with TRBJ2-7; 7 bases line up with TRBD2. Germline V gene sequence: CDR1 MDHEN, CDR2 SYDVKM. Trimming at V came to 3 bases and at J to 8 bases, leaving 10 bases not matched to a gene. The CDR3 totals 14 residues.

The chain is built from TRBV19 and TRBJ1-2; 9 nucleotides align to TRBD1. The V and J ends lost 7 bases and 6 bases, in that order; junction bases with no gene match: 6. Germline V gene sequence: CDR1 LNHDA, CDR2 SQIVND (reference sequence). The CDR3 runs to 13 residues. Written as DNA, the CDR3 is TGTGCCAGTAAACGGACAGGGGATCATGGCTACACCTTC. This codes for CASKRTGDHGYTF.

This chain links TRBV6-5 with TRBJ2-1, with 10 positions matching TRBD2. Germline loops: CDR1 MNHEY, CDR2 SVGAGI. The V and J ends lost 6 bases and 9 bases, in that order; junction bases with no gene match: 11. The CDR3 contains 15 residues. The CDR3 DNA is TGTGCCAGCAGAGGGAGCGGGAGGGCCCGAGGTGAGCAGTTCTTC. This sequence encodes CASRGSGRARGEQFF.